The 21 T cell receptor beta chains below come from one sample, sequenced in a study of CD8 T cells in ankylosing spondylitis. TCRdb called the 5' RACE reads again in MiXCR, with one record for every CDR3 protein. The repertoire holds 250,000 to 350,000 distinct CDR3 sequences, with 20% as singletons. Sequencing was performed on blood, either unsorted or a sorted T cell fraction (not recorded which). These receptors originate from a male donor with ankylosing spondylitis or in good health (not recorded which).

The chain carries TRBV11-3 and TRBJ1-6; D uncertain. Trimming stripped 1 base from V and 10 bases from J, with 20 bases between. The CDR3 runs 17 residues. Germline V lookup: CDR1 SGHNT, CDR2 YENEEA. CDR3 DNA: TGTGCCAGCAGCTTAGTTCGGTTGTCGGGTCTCAGATCACCCCTCCACTTT. As protein: CASSLVRLSGLRSPLHF.

This clonotype was found a few times. The chain combines TRBV9 with TRBJ1-5; D is ambiguous. The CDR3 covers 13 residues. The V gene lost 0 bases and the J gene lost 5 bases, with 6 bases spanning the gap. Germline-derived CDR1 and CDR2 are SGDLS and YYNGEE. The CDR3 DNA reads as TGTGCCAGCAGCGTAGGGGAATATCAGCCCCAGCATTTT. Translated, it gives CASSVGEYQPQHF.

V is TRBV12-3 or TRBV12-4 and J is TRBJ2-1; no firm D call. CDR3 size: 11 residues. V was pared by 2 bases and J by 14 bases, with 10 bases between. As DNA, the CDR3 is TGTGCCAGCAGTTTACGCGGCCAGGAGTTCTTC. It is translated as CASSLRGQEFF.

The rearrangement links TRBV10-3 to TRBJ2-2, with TRBD1 identical over 8 bases. CDR1 is ENHRY and CDR2 is SYGVKD in the germline V gene. The CDR3 loop spans 15 amino acids. The J segment lost 6 bases and the V segment lost 7 bases, leaving 10 bases of the junction unmatched. The CDR3 DNA sequence: TGTGCCATCAACCGACAGGGGAGCATTGCCGGGGAGCTGTTTTTT. Protein product: CAINRQGSIAGELFF.

This clonotype was seen a few times. The chain is built from TRBV28 and TRBJ2-4, with D perhaps being TRBD1 or TRBD2 (5 bases each). Germline V gene sequence: CDR1 MDHEN, CDR2 SYDVKM. Deletions cut 6 bases from V and 6 bases from J, with 15 bases between. The CDR3 is 14 amino acids. CDR3 residues: CASRGPGTANIQYF. The CDR3 nucleotides read TGTGCCAGCAGAGGCCCCGGGACGGCAAACATTCAGTACTTC.

The J gene is TRBJ1-5, the V gene TRBV6-1, with TRBD1 matching over 7 bases. V lost 6 bases and J lost 1; bases outside the gene matches: 6. The CDR3 spans 15 residues. Germline assignment: CDR1 MNHNS and CDR2 SASEGT. The CDR3 spells CASRKGQRSNQPQHF. As DNA, the CDR3 is TGTGCCAGCAGAAAGGGACAGCGGAGCAATCAGCCCCAGCATTTT.

The chain combines TRBV21-1 with TRBJ2-1; the D call TRBD2 from the table was never checked on the DNA. TRBV21-1 is listed as a pseudogene. The CDR3 is 15 amino acids. The CDR3 DNA is TGTGCCAGCAGCAAAGCGCTGACGGGACTAGCAAAGCAGTTCTTC. It encodes CASSKALTGLAKQFF.

The sample holds many counts of this clonotype. The chain uses TRBV24-1 and TRBJ2-1; D gene uncertain. V lost 0 bases and J lost 0, with 17 bases in between. The germline V gene has CDR1 KGHDR and CDR2 SFDVKD. The CDR3 is made up of 19 amino acids. CDR3 coding DNA: TGTGCCACCAGTGATTTGACGGGTACAGAGCCCAGCTCCTACAATGAGCAGTTCTTC. Translated, it gives CATSDLTGTEPSSYNEQFF.

This clonotype was found once. The chain employs TRBV18 and TRBJ1-2; 8 bases align to TRBD1. V trimming: 3 bases; J trimming: 5 bases; junction bases outside the gene matches: 8. CDR3 length: 15 residues. Germline V lookup: CDR1 KGHSH, CDR2 LQKENI. The CDR3 loop is CASSPDRVPRYGYTF. CDR3 DNA sequence: TGTGCCAGCTCACCGGACAGGGTCCCTCGATATGGCTACACCTTC.

The chain is built from TRBV20-1 and TRBJ2-3, with a weak D call TRBD1 (5 bases). Germline V gives CDR1 DFQATT, CDR2 SNEGSKA (reference sequence). The ends were cut back, 8 bases at V and 2 bases at J, with 14 bases in the middle. The CDR3 length is 13 residues. The CDR3 bases are TGCAGTAGTTTGTGGGGCCTCACAGATACGCAGTATTTT. Its translation: CSSLWGLTDTQYF.

This clonotype was counted between two and nine times. The chain couples TRBV6-6 to TRBJ1-6; possible D gene TRBD1, 6 bases. From germline, CDR1 is MNHNY and CDR2 SVGAGI (reference sequence). Trimming left V 8 bases short and J 8 bases short, with 13 bases between. The CDR3 covers 13 residues. CDR3: CASGWRGDSPLHF. CDR3 coding DNA: TGTGCCAGCGGTTGGAGGGGGGATTCACCCCTCCACTTT.

This clonotype has more than one count but fewer than ten. This rearrangement joins TRBV10-2 to TRBJ1-6; D ambiguous. V lost 2 bases and J 6 bases, leaving 8 bases between the germline ends. This CDR3 has 14 residues. Germline V gene data show CDR1 as WSHSY and CDR2 as SAAADI. CDR3 coding DNA: TGCGCCAGCAGTGAGCCCCGGCGTAATTCACCCCTCCACTTT. Protein sequence: CASSEPRRNSPLHF.

The sample holds many counts of this clonotype. This sequence joins TRBV6-1 and TRBJ1-1, with D possibly TRBD1 on 5 matching bases. Germline V gene data show CDR1 as MNHNS and CDR2 as SASEGT. This CDR3 comprises 15 residues. The V and J ends lost 4 bases and 1 base respectively, with 13 bases between them. Written as DNA, the CDR3 is TGTGCCAGCAGTGCCTTCGGGGGTTCGAACACTGAAGCTTTCTTT. Its protein product is CASSAFGGSNTEAFF.

The CDR3 reads CASSLSTGNTGELFF. DNA for the CDR3: TGCGCCAGCAGCTTGAGTACAGGGAACACCGGGGAGCTGTTTTTT. This chain connects TRBV5-1 to TRBJ2-2, with D perhaps matching TRBD1 (5 bases). The CDR3 is 15 residues long. The V gene lost 1 base and the J gene lost 1 base, with 8 bases spanning the gap. CDR1 and CDR2 from the germline V gene are SGHRS and YFSETQ.

J is TRBJ2-2 and V is TRBV6-2 or TRBV6-3; TRBD1 or TRBD2 may be the D gene (5 bases each). Germline V lookup: CDR1 MNHEY, CDR2 SVGEGT. The CDR3 contains 17 residues. With 0 bases removed from V and 5 bases from J, the gap between germline ends came to 16 bases. CDR3 amino acids: CASSYSRAGAGTGELFF. The CDR3 DNA follows: TGTGCCAGCAGTTACTCAAGAGCCGGGGCAGGGACCGGGGAGCTGTTTTTT.

The rearrangement joins TRBV5-1 to TRBJ2-2; a weak D match, TRBD1 (5 bases). CDR1 is SGHRS and CDR2 is YFSETQ in the germline V gene. CDR3 length equals 12 residues. V gave up 6 bases and J gave up 4 bases, with 7 bases separating them. The CDR3 spells CASTTGTGELFF. The CDR3 DNA reads TGCGCCAGCACAACAGGCACCGGGGAGCTGTTTTTT.

Ten or more counts support this clonotype. V is TRBV28 and J is TRBJ1-6, with 9 bases fitting TRBD1. CDR1 and CDR2 from the germline V gene are MDHEN and SYDVKM. CDR3 length: 15 amino acids. The J segment lost 7 bases and the V segment lost 3 bases, leaving 4 bases of the junction unmatched. CDR3 loop: CASSFGDRENSPLHF. The CDR3 nucleotides are TGTGCCAGCAGTTTTGGGGACAGGGAAAATTCACCCCTCCACTTT.

This clonotype occurred a few times. The chain is built from TRBV10-3 and TRBJ1-6; 10 nucleotides align to TRBD1. Germline V lookup: CDR1 ENHRY, CDR2 SYGVKD. The CDR3 sequence is 15 residues long. Trimming cost V 4 bases and J 5 bases; bases outside gene matches: 2. In nucleotides, the CDR3 is TGTGCCATCAGTGGGGGACAGGGGAATAATTCACCCCTCCACTTT. Residues: CAISGGQGNNSPLHF.

This clonotype was counted only a few times. This chain links TRBV28 with TRBJ2-3; D uncertain. Trimming took 8 bases from V and 5 from J, leaving 14 bases between them. The CDR3 spans 13 residues. Germline-derived CDR1 and CDR2 are MDHEN and SYDVKM. This CDR3 reads CASGVGLGDTQYF. CDR3 coding DNA: TGTGCCAGCGGCGTAGGCTTGGGAGATACGCAGTATTTT. Full variable domain (remainder filled in from reference TRBV28 and TRBJ2-3): DVKVTQSSRYLVKRTGEKVFLECVQDMDHENMFWYRQDPGLGLRLIYFSYDVKMKEKGDIPEGYSVSREKKERFSLILESASTNQTSMYLCASGVGLGDTQYFGPGTRLTVL.

The chain has TRBV20-1 and TRBJ2-7; TRBD1 matches 8 bases. CDR3 length equals 13 residues. Trimming took 7 bases from V and 2 from J; bases not matched to a gene: 7. Looked up from germline, CDR1 is DFQATT and CDR2 is SNEGSKA (reference sequence). The CDR3 DNA sequence: TGCAGTGGAACGACAGGGGTCGCCTACGAGCAGTACGTC. Protein sequence: CSGTTGVAYEQYV.

This clonotype turned up a few times. J is TRBJ1-2 and V is TRBV5-1, with TRBD1 as a possible D gene (5 bases). The V gene lost 1 base and the J gene lost 3 bases, with 10 bases spanning the gap. Germline values: CDR1 SGHRS, CDR2 YFSETQ. This CDR3 has 14 residues. The CDR3: CASSLKGRDYGYTF. The CDR3 DNA sequence: TGCGCCAGCAGCTTGAAGGGCAGGGACTATGGCTACACCTTC. Combining the CDR3 with reference TRBV5-1 and TRBJ1-2 gives the whole variable domain KAGVTQTPRYLIKTRGQQVTLSCSPISGHRSVSWYQQTPGQGLQFLFEYFSETQRNKGNFPGRFSGRQFSNSRSEMNVSTLELGDSALYLCASSLKGRDYGYTFGSGTRLTVV.